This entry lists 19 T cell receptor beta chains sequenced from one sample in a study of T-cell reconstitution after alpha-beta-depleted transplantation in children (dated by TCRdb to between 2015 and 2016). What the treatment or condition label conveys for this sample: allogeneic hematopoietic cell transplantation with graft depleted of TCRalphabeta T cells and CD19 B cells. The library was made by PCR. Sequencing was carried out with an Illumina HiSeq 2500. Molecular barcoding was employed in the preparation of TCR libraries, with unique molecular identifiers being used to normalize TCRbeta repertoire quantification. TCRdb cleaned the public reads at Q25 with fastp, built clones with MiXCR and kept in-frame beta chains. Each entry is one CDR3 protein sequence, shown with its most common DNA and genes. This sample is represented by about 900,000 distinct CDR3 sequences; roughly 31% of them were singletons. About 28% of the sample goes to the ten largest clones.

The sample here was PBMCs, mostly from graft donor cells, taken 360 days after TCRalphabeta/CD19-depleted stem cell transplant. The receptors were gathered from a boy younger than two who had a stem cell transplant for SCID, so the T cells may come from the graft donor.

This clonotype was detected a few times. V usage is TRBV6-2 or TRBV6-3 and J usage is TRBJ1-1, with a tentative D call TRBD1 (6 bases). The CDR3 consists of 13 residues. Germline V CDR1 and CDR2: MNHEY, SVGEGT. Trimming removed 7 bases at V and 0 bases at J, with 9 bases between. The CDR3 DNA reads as TGTGCCAGCAAAACAGGGATGAACACTGAAGCTTTCTTT. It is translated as CASKTGMNTEAFF.

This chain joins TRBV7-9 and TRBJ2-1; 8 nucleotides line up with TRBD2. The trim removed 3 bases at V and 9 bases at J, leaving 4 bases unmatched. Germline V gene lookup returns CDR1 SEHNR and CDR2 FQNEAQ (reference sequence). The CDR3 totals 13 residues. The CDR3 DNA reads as TGTGCCAGCAGCTTTCGGACTAGCCTTGAGCAGTTCTTC. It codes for CASSFRTSLEQFF. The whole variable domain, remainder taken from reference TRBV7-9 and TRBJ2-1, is DTGVSQNPRHKITKRGQNVTFRCDPISEHNRLYWYRQTLGQGPEFLTYFQNEAQLEKSRLLSDRFSAERPKGSFSTLEIQRTEQGDSAMYLCASSFRTSLEQFFGPGTRLTVL.

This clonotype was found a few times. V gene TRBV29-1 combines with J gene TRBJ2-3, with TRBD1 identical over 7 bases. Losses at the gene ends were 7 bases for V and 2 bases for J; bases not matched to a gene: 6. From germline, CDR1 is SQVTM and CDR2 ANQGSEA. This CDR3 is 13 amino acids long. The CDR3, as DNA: TGCAGCGCCAGGACAGGCTTCACAGATACGCAGTATTTT. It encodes CSARTGFTDTQYF.

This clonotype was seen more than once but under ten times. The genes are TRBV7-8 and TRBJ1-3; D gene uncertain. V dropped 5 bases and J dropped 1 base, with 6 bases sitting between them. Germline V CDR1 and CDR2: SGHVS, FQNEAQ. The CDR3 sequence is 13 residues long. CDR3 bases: TGTGCCAGCAGCCATGAATCTGGAAACACCATATATTTT. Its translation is CASSHESGNTIYF.

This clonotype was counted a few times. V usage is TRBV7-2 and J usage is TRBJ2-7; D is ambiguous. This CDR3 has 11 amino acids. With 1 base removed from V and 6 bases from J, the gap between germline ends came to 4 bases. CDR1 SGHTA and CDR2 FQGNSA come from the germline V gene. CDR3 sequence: CASSLEVEQYF. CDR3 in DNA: TGTGCCAGCAGCTTAGAAGTCGAGCAGTACTTC.

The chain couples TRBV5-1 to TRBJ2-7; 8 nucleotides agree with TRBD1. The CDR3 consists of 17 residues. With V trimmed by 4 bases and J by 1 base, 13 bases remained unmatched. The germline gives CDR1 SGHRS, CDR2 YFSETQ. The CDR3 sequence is CASSQESGQGFSYEQYF. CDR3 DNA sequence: TGCGCCAGCAGCCAAGAATCCGGACAGGGTTTTTCCTACGAGCAGTACTTC.

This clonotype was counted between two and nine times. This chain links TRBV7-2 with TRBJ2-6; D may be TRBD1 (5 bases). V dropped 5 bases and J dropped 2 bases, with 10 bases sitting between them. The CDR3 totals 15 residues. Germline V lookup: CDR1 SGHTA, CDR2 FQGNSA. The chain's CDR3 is CASSQGLPGANVLTF. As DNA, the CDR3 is TGTGCCAGCAGCCAGGGTCTACCTGGGGCCAACGTCCTGACTTTC.

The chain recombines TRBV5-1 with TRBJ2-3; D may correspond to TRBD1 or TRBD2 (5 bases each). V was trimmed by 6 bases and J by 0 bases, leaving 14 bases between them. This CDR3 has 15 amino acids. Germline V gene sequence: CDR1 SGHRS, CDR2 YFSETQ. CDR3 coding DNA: TGCGCCAGCAAGGGCCGGGGCTCTAGCACAGATACGCAGTATTTT. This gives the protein CASKGRGSSTDTQYF.

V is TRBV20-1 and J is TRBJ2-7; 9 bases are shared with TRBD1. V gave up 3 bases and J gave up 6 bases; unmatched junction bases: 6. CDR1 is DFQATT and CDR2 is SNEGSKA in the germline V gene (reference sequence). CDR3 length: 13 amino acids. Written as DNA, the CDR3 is TGCAGTGCTAGGGGGACAGGGACCTCCGAGCAGTACTTC. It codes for CSARGTGTSEQYF.

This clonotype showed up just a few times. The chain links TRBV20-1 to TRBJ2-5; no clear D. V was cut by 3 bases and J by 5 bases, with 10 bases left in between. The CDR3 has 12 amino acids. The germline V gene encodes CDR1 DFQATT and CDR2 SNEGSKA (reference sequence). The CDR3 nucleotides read TGCAGTGCTAGCTACCCGGACGAGACCCAGTACTTC. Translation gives CSASYPDETQYF.

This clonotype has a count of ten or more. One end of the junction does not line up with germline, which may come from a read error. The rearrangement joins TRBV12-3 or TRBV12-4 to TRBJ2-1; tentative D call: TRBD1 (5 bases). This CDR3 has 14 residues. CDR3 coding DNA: TGTGCCAGCAGCTTAGAGCAGGGCTACAATGAGCAGTTCTTC. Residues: CASSLEQGYNEQFF.

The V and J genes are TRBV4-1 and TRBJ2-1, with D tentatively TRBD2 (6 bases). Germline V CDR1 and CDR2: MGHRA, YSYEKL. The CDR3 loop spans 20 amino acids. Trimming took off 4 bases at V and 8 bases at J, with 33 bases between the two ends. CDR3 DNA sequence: TGCGCCAGCAGCCTCTTCCACAATCCGGGACTTCGAGGTCCCAATGATGAGCAGTTCTTC. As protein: CASSLFHNPGLRGPNDEQFF.

The CDR3 is CASSYSLLEDTQYF. The CDR3 DNA sequence: TGTGCCAGCAGTTACTCCCTCCTTGAAGATACGCAGTATTTT. The chain links TRBV6-5 to TRBJ2-3; the D is unclear. With 0 bases removed from V and 5 bases from J, the gap between germline ends came to 9 bases. This CDR3 region has 14 residues. Germline CDR1 MNHEY, CDR2 SVGAGI.

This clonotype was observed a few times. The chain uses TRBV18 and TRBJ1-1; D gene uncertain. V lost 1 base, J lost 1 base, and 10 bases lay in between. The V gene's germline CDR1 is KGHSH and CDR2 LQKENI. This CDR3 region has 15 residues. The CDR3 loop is CASSPLEIANTEAFF. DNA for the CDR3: TGTGCCAGCTCACCACTCGAGATAGCGAACACTGAAGCTTTCTTT.

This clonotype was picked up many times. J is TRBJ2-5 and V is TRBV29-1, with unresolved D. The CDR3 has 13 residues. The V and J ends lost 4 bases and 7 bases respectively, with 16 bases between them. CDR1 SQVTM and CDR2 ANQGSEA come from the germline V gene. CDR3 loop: CSVADGSPGTQYF. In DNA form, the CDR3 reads TGCAGCGTTGCAGACGGGTCCCCGGGGACCCAGTACTTC.

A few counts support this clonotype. The CDR3 coding sequence is TGTGCCAGCAGCCGGACCCTAACAGGGGCCAAAAACATTCAGTACTTC. It encodes CASSRTLTGAKNIQYF. This rearrangement joins TRBV14 to TRBJ2-4; D perhaps matches TRBD1 (6 bases). Germline CDR1 and CDR2: SGHDN and FVKESK. V lost 4 bases and J lost 1, with 14 bases in between. The length of the CDR3 is 16 residues.

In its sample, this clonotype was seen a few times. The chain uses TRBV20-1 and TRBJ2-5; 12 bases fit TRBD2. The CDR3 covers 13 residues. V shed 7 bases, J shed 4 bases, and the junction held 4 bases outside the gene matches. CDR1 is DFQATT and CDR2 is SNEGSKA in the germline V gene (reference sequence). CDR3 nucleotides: TGCAGTGTGGAGACTAGCGGGGGAGAGACCCAGTACTTC. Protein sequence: CSVETSGGETQYF.

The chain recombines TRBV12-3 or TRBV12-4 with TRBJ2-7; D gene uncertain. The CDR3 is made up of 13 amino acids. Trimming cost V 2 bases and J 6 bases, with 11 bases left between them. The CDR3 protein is CASSLQVLAEQYF. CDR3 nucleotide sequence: TGTGCCAGCAGTTTACAGGTCCTTGCCGAGCAGTACTTC.

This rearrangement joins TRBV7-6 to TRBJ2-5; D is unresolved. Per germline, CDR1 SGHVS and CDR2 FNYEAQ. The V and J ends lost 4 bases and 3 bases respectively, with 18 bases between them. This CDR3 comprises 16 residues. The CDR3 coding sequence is TGTGCCAGCAGCTATCGGGCGACTCTGGGAAAAGAGACCCAGTACTTC. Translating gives CASSYRATLGKETQYF.